This T cell receptor (beta chain) was sequenced during a study of identical twins. Study outcomes and limitations: Fewer insertions characterized abundant cord blood beta clonotypes, whereas memory repertoires showed none.

The CDR3 length is 12 residues. V lost 3 bases and J lost 5, with 8 bases in between. Germline V gives CDR1 SGHRS, CDR2 YFSETQ. TCRdb reprocessed the 5' RACE reads with MiXCR, giving one entry per CDR3 protein. The data contain around 480,000 distinct CDR3 sequences, 13% to 15% of them singletons. This clonotype was picked up a small number of times. Its specificity is unknown. The same specimen was also included in a second study, on yellow fever vaccine responses in identical twins. Turning to that study: Twins' vaccine T cell responses reportedly seemed partly convergent and partly personalized.

This receptor was obtained from a woman aged 18-30 years in good health. The source material was CD4+ T cells sorted from blood. V gene TRBV5-1 combines with J gene TRBJ2-5; D is undetermined. The CDR3, as DNA: TGCGCCAGCAGCTCCAGTAAGGAGACCCAGTACTTC. Protein: CASSSSKETQYF.